Listed below are T cell receptor beta chains from one sample, sequenced in a study of vaccination effects on CD4 cells after COVID-19. Using immunoSEQ multiplex PCR, the repertoire was profiled, and TCRdb retains in-frame clones only, with some absent. The profile shows approximately 23,000 clones, around two thirds of them singletons. Antigens for these TCRs are unknown. Here the sequenced sample was CD4+ T cells from PBMCs cultured with HCoV-OC43 spike peptides, taken before COVID-19 vaccination. These receptors all stem from a human donor who received a COVID-19 vaccine. Each CDR3 is given with its conserved first and last residue. D genes are given only for firm matches. A clone size is listed for some rows: how often the clone was seen (once, few, many), or a class if it is expanded.

>TRBJ2-1|TRBD2|-|TRBV5-4
TGTGCCAGCAGCGCGGGAGGCGATAATGAGCAGTTCTTC
CASSAGGDNEQFF
>TRBJ1-4|-|-|TRBV12-3/TRBV12-4
TGTGCCAGCAGTTTAAACAGCTACGAAAAACTGTTTTTT
CASSLNSYEKLFF
>TRBJ2-1|TRBD2|few|TRBV6-1
TGTGCCAGCAGTGAGCAGCCTAGCGGCCTCTCCTACAATGAGCAGTTCTTC
CASSEQPSGLSYNEQFF
>TRBJ2-1|TRBD1|-|TRBV5-4
TGTGCCAGCAGCCCGACCGGGACAGGGATTCATGAGCAGTTCTTC
CASSPTGTGIHEQFF
>TRBJ2-5|TRBD2|-|TRBV5-4
TGTGCCAGCAGCCGTCCTAGCGGGAGGCGAGAAGAGACCCAGTACTTC
CASSRPSGRREETQYF
>TRBJ2-7|-|-|TRBV21-1
TGTGCCAGCAGGAATAAACAGCAGAGCGAGCAGTACTTC
CASRNKQQSEQYF
>TRBJ2-1|-|-|TRBV3-1/TRBV3-2
TGTGCCAGCAGCCAAGATCTCACGGTTAACTACAATGAGCAGTTCTTC
CASSQDLTVNYNEQFF
>TRBJ1-1|-|-|TRBV19
TGTGCCAGTAGTGATATTATGAACACTGAAGCTTTCTTT
CASSDIMNTEAFF
>TRBJ2-5|-|-|TRBV2
TGTGCCAGCACCCGGGACAACCAAGAGACCCAGTACTTC
CASTRDNQETQYF
>TRBJ1-5|-|-|TRBV19
TGTGCCAGTAGTCTCTTGGGGAGCAATCAGCCCCAGCATTTT
CASSLLGSNQPQHF
>TRBJ2-2|-|few|TRBV9
TGTGCCAGCAGCGTATCAACAGTAAACACCGGGGAGCTGTTTTTT
CASSVSTVNTGELFF
>TRBJ1-5|-|-|TRBV5-5
TGTGCCAGCGCCTGGGGCGGAAATAGCAATCAGCCCCAGCATTTT
CASAWGGNSNQPQHF
>TRBJ2-1|TRBD1|-|TRBV4-2
TGTGCCAGCGCCCGGGACAGGGACAATGAGCAGTTCTTC
CASARDRDNEQFF
>TRBJ1-4|TRBD1|-|TRBV11-2
TGTGCCAGCAGCTTAGGGACAGGGAGAGGACTGTTTTTT
CASSLGTGRGLFF
>TRBJ2-1|-|-|TRBV5-5
TGTGCCAGCAGGTCATCAGGGGTTGATTCCTACAATGAGCAGTTCTTC
CASRSSGVDSYNEQFF
>TRBJ1-2|TRBD1|few|TRBV5-1
TGCGCCAGCAGCTCGTCTTGGGACAGCCTGGGAGGCTACACCTTC
CASSSSWDSLGGYTF
>TRBJ2-5|-|-|TRBV6-4
TGTGCCAGCAGTGACTTGCCGGCTCCACAAGAGACCCAGTACTTC
CASSDLPAPQETQYF
>TRBJ2-1|TRBD1|-|TRBV9
TGTGCCAGCAGCGTAGAGGGTTTCAGGGGGCGGACCCACAATGAGCAGTTCTTC
CASSVEGFRGRTHNEQFF
>TRBJ1-4|-|-|TRBV12-3/TRBV12-4
TGTGCCAGCAGTTTCGACCAGCTGAAACTGTTTTTT
CASSFDQLKLFF
>TRBJ2-7|-|-|TRBV11-1
TGTGCCAGCAGCCGACGAAGGCTAGCCCACGAGCAGTACTTC
CASSRRRLAHEQYF
>TRBJ2-1|TRBD2|few|TRBV6-2/TRBV6-3
TGTGCCAGCAGTTCATCAGTGTTCAAGGGAGGCGGGAGGGCCGGTGAACAGTTCTTC
CASSSSVFKGGGRAGEQFF
>TRBJ2-3|TRBD2|-|TRBV9
TGTGCCAGCAGCGCGCCGCCTAGCGGGAGATACACAGATACGCAGTATTTT
CASSAPPSGRYTDTQYF
>TRBJ2-5|TRBD2|-|TRBV5-1
TGCGCCAGCAGCTTGGCCGGGGGGGACGGAGAGACCCAGTACTTC
CASSLAGGDGETQYF
>TRBJ2-4|-|-|TRBV12-3/TRBV12-4
TGTGCCAGCAGTTTTATGCCGGATTCACAGTACTTC
CASSFMPDSQYF
>TRBJ1-5|TRBD1|-|TRBV27
TGTGCCAGCAGTTCAGGGACAGGGAGAAGGGATCAGCCCCAGCATTTT
CASSSGTGRRDQPQHF
>TRBJ2-5|TRBD1|-|TRBV5-4
TGTGCCAGCAGCGTTCAGGGGGCGGCAGAGACCCAGTACTTC
CASSVQGAAETQYF
>TRBJ2-7|TRBD1|-|TRBV18
TGTGCCAGCTCACTCCACCGGGACAGTTGGTACGAGCAGTACTTC
CASSLHRDSWYEQYF
>TRBJ1-2|-|few|TRBV7-9
TGTGCCAGCAGCTTATTGGGGGTTCACTATGGCTACACCTTC
CASSLLGVHYGYTF
>TRBJ2-5|TRBD2|once|TRBV2
TGTGCCAGCATGCCGGGGGGACCTCAAGAGACCCAGTACTTC
CASMPGGPQETQYF
>TRBJ1-2|TRBD1|-|TRBV6-1
TGTGCCAGCAGTGAGGGACAGGGGCCCTTCTATGGCTACACCTTC
CASSEGQGPFYGYTF
>TRBJ2-2|-|-|TRBV7-7
TGTGCCAGCAGCCTCACAGGGACGAACACCGGGGAGCTGTTTTTT
CASSLTGTNTGELFF
>TRBJ1-1|-|-|TRBV2
TGTGCCAGCAGACCTAGGAACACTGAAGCTTTCTTT
CASRPRNTEAFF
>TRBJ1-3|-|-|TRBV3-1/TRBV3-2
TGTGCCAGCCGTGAGGCTGGAAACACCATATATTTT
CASREAGNTIYF
>TRBJ2-7|TRBD1|-|TRBV3-1/TRBV3-2
TGTGCCAGCAGCCAAGGGACAGGGGGTACCGAGCAGTACTTC
CASSQGTGGTEQYF
>TRBJ2-1|-|-|TRBV5-5
TGTGCCAGCAGCTTGATATTCGTCCAGGGACCTTACAATGAGCAGTTCTTC
CASSLIFVQGPYNEQFF
>TRBJ1-5|-|-|TRBV19
TGTGCCAGTAGCCGCGACAGGCTCAGCAATCAGCCCCAGCATTTT
CASSRDRLSNQPQHF
>TRBJ2-7|TRBD2|-|TRBV3-1/TRBV3-2
TGTGCCAGCAGGCGAGCGGCGGGGGGGGACGAGCAGTACTTC
CASRRAAGGDEQYF
>TRBJ2-5|TRBD2|-|TRBV4-1
TGCGCCAGCAGCCCAATAGCGGGGGGGCTTCCGTCCCAGTACTTC
CASSPIAGGLPSQYF